The 16 T cell receptor beta chains given below trace back to one sample, sequenced in a study of cytomegalovirus exposure and HLA in healthy donors. Researchers ran the PCR with 60 Vbeta and 13 Jbeta primers. Sequencing used immunoSEQ multiplex PCR; TCRdb keeps in-frame clones, though not all of them. The table records 180,000 or so clones, approximately 83% of them present only once. The sample consisted of PBMCs. Receptors originate from a boy between 2 and 10 years old in good health and CMV-seronegative.

V usage is TRBV7-2 and J usage is TRBJ1-1; 7 bases align to TRBD1. The V segment lost 5 bases and the J segment 1 base; nucleotides outside the gene matches: 4. The CDR3 covers 14 residues. Germline loops: CDR1 SGHTA, CDR2 FQGNSA. The CDR3 reads CASSPWTGNTEAFF. The CDR3 region has the DNA TGTGCCAGCAGCCCGTGGACAGGGAACACTGAAGCTTTCTTT.

V gene TRBV6-7 combines with J gene TRBJ2-7; TRBD1 might be the D (5 bases). TRBV6-7 is an open reading frame whose function is uncertain. The CDR3 has 12 residues. Trimming cost V 2 bases and J 9 bases, with 11 bases left between them. CDR3 coding DNA: TGTGCCAGCAGTTACGGGGTAGGGGTGCAGTACTTC. This encodes CASSYGVGVQYF.

This clone was observed a few times. The V call is TRBV25-1, the J call TRBJ1-1; D is perhaps TRBD1 (5 bases). Germline V gene lookup returns CDR1 MGHDK and CDR2 SYGVNS. V was shortened by 3 bases and J by 7 bases, with 12 bases between the two germline ends. The CDR3 length is 13 residues. Here the CDR3 reads CASSDTFRGEAFF. The DNA of the CDR3 is TGTGCCAGCAGTGATACTTTTAGGGGTGAAGCTTTCTTT.

The sample holds a few counts of this clone. The chain recombines TRBV6-5 with TRBJ2-1; 8 nucleotides agree with TRBD2. The germline CDR1 and CDR2 sequences are MNHEY and SVGAGI. The V segment lost 6 bases and the J segment 0 bases; nucleotides outside the gene matches: 4. The CDR3 contains 15 residues. CDR3 in amino acids: CASSRGGNSYNEQFF. CDR3 nucleotides: TGTGCCAGCAGCCGCGGGGGGAACTCCTACAATGAGCAGTTCTTC.

The genes are TRBV9 and TRBJ1-2, with unresolved D. The germline gives CDR1 SGDLS, CDR2 YYNGEE. The CDR3 consists of 14 residues. The V and J ends lost 0 bases and 3 bases respectively, with 9 bases between them. DNA for the CDR3: TGTGCCAGCAGCGTAGGGTCTAGGCACTATGGCTACACCTTC. This translates into CASSVGSRHYGYTF.

The chain is built from TRBV6-6 and TRBJ1-5; D is possibly TRBD1 (6 bases). The CDR3 contains 16 residues. V lost 2 bases and J lost 3, with 14 bases in between. Germline assignment: CDR1 MNHNY and CDR2 SVGAGI (reference sequence). The CDR3 region is CASSYPPGQTNQPQHF. DNA of the CDR3: TGTGCCAGCAGTTACCCCCCGGGACAAACCAATCAGCCCCAGCATTTT.

This clone was seen just once. This sequence joins TRBV11-1 and TRBJ1-2, with D tentatively TRBD1 (5 bases). The germline V gene encodes CDR1 SGHAT and CDR2 FQDESV (reference sequence). V lost 3 bases, J lost 5 bases, and 10 bases lay in between. This CDR3 region has 13 residues. The CDR3, as DNA: TGTGCCAGCAGCTTTGACAGATTTTATGGCTACACCTTC. Residues: CASSFDRFYGYTF.

The J gene is TRBJ2-1, the V gene TRBV11-3, with TRBD1 matching 7 bases. Germline CDR1 SGHNT, CDR2 YENEEA. The CDR3 loop spans 16 amino acids. V gave up 3 bases and J gave up 0 bases; unmatched junction bases: 5. The CDR3 loop is CASSFRQGSSYNEQFF. In nucleotides, the CDR3 is TGTGCCAGCAGCTTCAGACAGGGAAGCTCCTACAATGAGCAGTTCTTC.

Note on this clone: Other DNA sequences from this sample encode an identical CDR3 as well. The chain is built from TRBV4-1 and TRBJ2-1, with TRBD2 matching over 7 bases. This CDR3 is 16 amino acids long. Trimming removed 1 base from V and 0 bases from J; junction bases left unmatched: 3. Germline V gene data show CDR1 as MGHRA and CDR2 as YSYEKL. The CDR3: CASSQVGGSSYNEQFF. The DNA of the CDR3 is TGCGCCAGCAGCCAAGTTGGCGGGAGCTCCTACAATGAGCAGTTCTTC.

The rearrangement joins TRBV28 to TRBJ2-2, with TRBD2 identical over 13 bases. The CDR3 consists of 15 residues. Germline CDR1 reads MDHEN; CDR2 reads SYDVKM. Losses at the gene ends were 6 bases for V and 7 bases for J; bases not matched to a gene: 5. Written as DNA, the CDR3 is TGTGCCAGCAGCTCCGGGACTAGCGGGGACGGGGAGCTGTTTTTT. Residues: CASSSGTSGDGELFF.

The V and J genes are TRBV15 and TRBJ2-5, with D possibly matching TRBD2 (6 bases). The V gene's germline CDR1 is LNHNV and CDR2 YYDKDF (reference sequence). This CDR3 has 13 residues. Trimming removed 6 bases at V and 2 bases at J, with 10 bases between. CDR3 region: CATRRDLQETQYF. CDR3 in DNA: TGTGCCACCAGAAGGGACTTACAAGAGACCCAGTACTTC.

V is TRBV6-1 and J is TRBJ2-3; TRBD2 matches at 11 bases. The CDR3 runs to 15 residues. V shed 7 bases, J shed 6 bases, and the junction held 9 bases outside the gene matches. Germline loops: CDR1 MNHNS, CDR2 SASEGT. DNA for the CDR3: TGTGCCAGCAACCCTGGGACTAGCGGCTGGGATACGCAGTATTTT. Protein sequence: CASNPGTSGWDTQYF.

This sequence joins TRBV18 and TRBJ2-7, with D perhaps TRBD1 (6 bases). Germline CDR1 is KGHSH and CDR2 is LQKENI. V lost 3 bases to trimming and J lost 1 base, with 10 bases between them. This CDR3 spans 14 amino acids. The CDR3 coding sequence is TGTGCCAGCTCACCCCAAGACAGGTCCTACGAGCAGTACTTC. Its translation is CASSPQDRSYEQYF.

The rearrangement joins TRBV7-9 to TRBJ2-3, with D perhaps TRBD1 (6 bases). The germline gives CDR1 SEHNR, CDR2 FQNEAQ (reference sequence). V lost 3 bases and J lost 0, with 13 bases in between. This CDR3 spans 16 amino acids. The CDR3, as DNA: TGTGCCAGCAGCTTCCGGGACACCCTTAGCACAGATACGCAGTATTTT. Translating gives CASSFRDTLSTDTQYF. The full variable domain, its missing parts supplied by reference TRBV7-9 and TRBJ2-3, is DTGVSQNPRHKITKRGQNVTFRCDPISEHNRLYWYRQTLGQGPEFLTYFQNEAQLEKSRLLSDRFSAERPKGSFSTLEIQRTEQGDSAMYLCASSFRDTLSTDTQYFGPGTRLTVL.

This clone occurred a few times. The J gene is TRBJ2-5, the V gene TRBV5-1; D is undetermined. The CDR3 totals 14 residues. V was trimmed by 4 bases and J by 2 bases, leaving 12 bases between them. Germline-derived CDR1 and CDR2 are SGHRS and YFSETQ. CDR3 coding DNA: TGCGCCAGCAGCCTGAGGTTCTGGCAAGAGACCCAGTACTTC. Amino acid sequence: CASSLRFWQETQYF.

The chain is built from TRBV30 and TRBJ1-5; no clear D. V was shortened by 2 bases and J by 4 bases, with 15 bases between the two germline ends. The CDR3 totals 15 residues. Germline V lookup: CDR1 GTSNPN, CDR2 SVGIG (reference sequence). The CDR3 here is CAWSTLGGSNQPQHF. The CDR3, as DNA: TGTGCCTGGAGTACGTTAGGAGGGTCGAATCAGCCCCAGCATTTT.